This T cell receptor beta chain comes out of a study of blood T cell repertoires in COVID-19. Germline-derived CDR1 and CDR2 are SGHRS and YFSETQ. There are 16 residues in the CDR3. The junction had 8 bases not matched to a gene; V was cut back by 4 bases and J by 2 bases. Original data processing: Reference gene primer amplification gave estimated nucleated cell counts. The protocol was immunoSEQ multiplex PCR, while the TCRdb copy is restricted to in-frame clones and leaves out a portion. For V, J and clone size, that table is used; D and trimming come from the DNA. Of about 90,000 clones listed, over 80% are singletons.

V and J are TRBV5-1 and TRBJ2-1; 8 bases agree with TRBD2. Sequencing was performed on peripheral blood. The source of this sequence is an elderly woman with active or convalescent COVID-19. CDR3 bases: TGCGCCAGCAGCGGACTACTAGCGGTCCCCTACAATGAGCAGTTCTTC. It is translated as CASSGLLAVPYNEQFF.